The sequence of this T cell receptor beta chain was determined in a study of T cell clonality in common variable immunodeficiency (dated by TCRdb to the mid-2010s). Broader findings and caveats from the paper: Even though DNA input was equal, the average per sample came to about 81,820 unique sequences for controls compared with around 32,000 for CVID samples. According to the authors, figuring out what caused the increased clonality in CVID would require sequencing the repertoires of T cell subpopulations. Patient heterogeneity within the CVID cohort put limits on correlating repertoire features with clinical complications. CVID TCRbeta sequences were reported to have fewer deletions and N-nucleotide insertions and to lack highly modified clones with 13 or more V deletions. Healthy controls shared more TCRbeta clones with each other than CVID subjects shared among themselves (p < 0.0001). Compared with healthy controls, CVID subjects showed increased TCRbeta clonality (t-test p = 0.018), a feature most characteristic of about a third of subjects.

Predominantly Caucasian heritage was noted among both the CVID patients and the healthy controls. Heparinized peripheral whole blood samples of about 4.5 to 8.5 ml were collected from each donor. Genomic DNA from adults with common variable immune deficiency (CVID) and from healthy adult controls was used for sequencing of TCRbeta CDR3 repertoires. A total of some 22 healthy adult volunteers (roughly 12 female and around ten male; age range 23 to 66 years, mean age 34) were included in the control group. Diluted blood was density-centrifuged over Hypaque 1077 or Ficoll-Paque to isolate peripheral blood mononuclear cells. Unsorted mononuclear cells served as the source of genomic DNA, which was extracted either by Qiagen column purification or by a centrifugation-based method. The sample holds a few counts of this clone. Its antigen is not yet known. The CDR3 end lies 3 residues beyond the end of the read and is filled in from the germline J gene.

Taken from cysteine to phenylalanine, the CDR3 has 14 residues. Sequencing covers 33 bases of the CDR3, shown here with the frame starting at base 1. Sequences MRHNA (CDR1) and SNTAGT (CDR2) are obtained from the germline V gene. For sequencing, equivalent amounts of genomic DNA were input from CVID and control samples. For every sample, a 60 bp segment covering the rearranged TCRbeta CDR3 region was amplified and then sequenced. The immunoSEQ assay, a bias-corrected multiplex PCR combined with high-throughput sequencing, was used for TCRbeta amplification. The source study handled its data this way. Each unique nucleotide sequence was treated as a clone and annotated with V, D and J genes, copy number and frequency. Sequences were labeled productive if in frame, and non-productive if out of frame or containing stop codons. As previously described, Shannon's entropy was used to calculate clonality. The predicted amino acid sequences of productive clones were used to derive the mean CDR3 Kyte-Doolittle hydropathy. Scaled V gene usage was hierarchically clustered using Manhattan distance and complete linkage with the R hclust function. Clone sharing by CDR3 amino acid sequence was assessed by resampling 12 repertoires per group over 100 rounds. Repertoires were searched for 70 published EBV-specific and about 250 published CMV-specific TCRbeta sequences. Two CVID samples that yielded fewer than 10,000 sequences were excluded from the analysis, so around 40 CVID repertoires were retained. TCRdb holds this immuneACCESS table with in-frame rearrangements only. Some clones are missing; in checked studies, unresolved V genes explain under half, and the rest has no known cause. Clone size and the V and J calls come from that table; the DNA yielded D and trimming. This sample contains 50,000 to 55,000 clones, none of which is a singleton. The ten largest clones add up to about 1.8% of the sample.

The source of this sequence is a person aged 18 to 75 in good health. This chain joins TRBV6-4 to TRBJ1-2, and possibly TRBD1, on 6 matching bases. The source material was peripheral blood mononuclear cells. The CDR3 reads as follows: CASSEGASTDTYTF. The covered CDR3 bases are TGTGCCAGCAGTGAGGGGGCGAGCACAGATACC.